This entry lists 27 T cell receptor beta chains sequenced from one sample in a study of T cell responses to AZD1222 COVID-19 vaccine. The repertoire was sequenced with immunoSEQ multiplex PCR; TCRdb's copy has only in-frame clones and lacks some. Of about 150,000 clones listed, approximately 89% are singletons. The sample was peripheral blood, taken 28 days after the second AZD1222 dose. The source of these receptors is an adult who received the AZD1222 COVID-19 vaccine.

J is TRBJ2-5 and V is TRBV12-5; 7 positions agree with TRBD1. Germline CDR1 is LGHNT and CDR2 is FRNRAP. The CDR3 consists of 13 residues. Trimming at V came to 3 bases and at J to 4 bases, leaving 2 bases not matched to a gene. The DNA for the CDR3 is TGTGCTAGTGGTTTCGCAGGGGGAGAGACCCAGTACTTC. Translating gives CASGFAGGETQYF. Looking up the rest from reference TRBV12-5 and TRBJ2-5 gives the full variable domain: DARVTQTPRHKVTEMGQEVTMRCQPILGHNTVFWYRQTMMQGLELLAYFRNRAPLDDSGMPKDRFSAEMPDATLATLKIQPSEPRDSAVYFCASGFAGGETQYFGPGTRLLVL.

The rearrangement uses TRBV7-9 and TRBJ2-1, with 12 positions matching TRBD1. This CDR3 region has 17 residues. V lost 5 bases to trimming and J lost 7 bases; unmatched junction nucleotides: 12. From germline, CDR1 is SEHNR and CDR2 FQNEAQ (reference sequence). The CDR3 protein is CASSPSDGTGGLNEQFF. The CDR3 bases are TGTGCCAGCAGCCCTTCCGACGGGACAGGGGGCTTAAATGAGCAGTTCTTC.

This sequence joins TRBV19 and TRBJ2-1; 9 nucleotides match TRBD2. CDR3 length equals 14 residues. CDR1 LNHDA and CDR2 SQIVND come from the germline V gene (reference sequence). The V and J ends lost 3 bases and 5 bases, in that order; junction bases with no gene match: 2. The CDR3 DNA sequence: TGTGCCAGTAGTATTGCGGGAGGGCACAATGAGCAGTTCTTC. Protein product: CASSIAGGHNEQFF.

V gene TRBV21-1 combines with J gene TRBJ1-5. TRBV21-1 is a listed pseudogene. The CDR3 is made up of 17 amino acids. The CDR3 loop reads CASSKAPASDSNQPQHF. Here the CDR3 DNA reads TGTGCCAGCAGCAAAGCGCCGGCATCCGATAGCAATCAGCCCCAGCATTTT.

CDR3 region: CASRPTDRVKMDEQYF. As DNA, the CDR3 is TGTGCCAGCAGACCCACCGACAGGGTTAAAATGGACGAGCAGTACTTC. J is TRBJ2-7 and V is TRBV28; 7 bases fit TRBD1. CDR3 size: 16 residues. Germline trimming cut 6 bases from V and 5 bases from J; bases unmatched to any gene: 16. Per germline, CDR1 MDHEN and CDR2 SYDVKM. Full variable domain (remainder filled in from reference TRBV28 and TRBJ2-7): DVKVTQSSRYLVKRTGEKVFLECVQDMDHENMFWYRQDPGLGLRLIYFSYDVKMKEKGDIPEGYSVSREKKERFSLILESASTNQTSMYLCASRPTDRVKMDEQYFGPGTRLTVT.

The V call is TRBV24-1, the J call TRBJ2-2; D is perhaps TRBD2 (5 bases). Trimming cost V 4 bases and J 6 bases, with 11 bases left between them. Per germline, CDR1 KGHDR and CDR2 SFDVKD. The CDR3 length is 14 residues. In nucleotides, the CDR3 is TGTGCCACCAGTGACTCGGACTGGTCCGGGGAGCTGTTTTTT. Translated, it gives CATSDSDWSGELFF.

This clone has more than one count but fewer than ten. The chain uses TRBV6-5 and TRBJ1-2; no definite D call. Trimming shortened V by 6 bases and J by 2 bases, and 16 bases separated the two germline ends. The CDR3 length is 15 residues. Germline V gene sequence: CDR1 MNHEY, CDR2 SVGAGI. Here the CDR3 reads CASRPIDKENYGYTF. In DNA, the CDR3 is TGTGCCAGCAGGCCTATCGATAAGGAGAACTATGGCTACACCTTC.

This chain links TRBV3-1 (or the pseudogene TRBV3-2) with TRBJ2-5, with 10 bases lining up with TRBD2. This CDR3 has 17 residues. Germline-derived CDR1 and CDR2 are LGHDT and YNNKEL (reference sequence). V shed 4 bases and J 5 bases; nucleotides not matched to a gene: 13. The CDR3 reads CASSRGSGRALAETQYF. The CDR3 nucleotides are TGTGCCAGCAGCCGCGGGAGCGGGAGGGCCCTAGCCGAGACCCAGTACTTC.

J is TRBJ2-2 and V is TRBV5-4; the D gene could be TRBD1 or TRBD2 (6 bases each). Germline V lookup: CDR1 SGHNT, CDR2 YYREEE (reference sequence). The V gene lost 0 bases and the J gene lost 6 bases, with 12 bases spanning the gap. The CDR3 totals 15 residues. CDR3 coding DNA: TGTGCCAGCAGCTTGGAGGGGGGAGCGGCCGGGGAGCTGTTTTTT. Its translation is CASSLEGGAAGELFF.

The chain combines TRBV27 with TRBJ2-7; tentatively, D is TRBD1 (5 bases). Trimming shortened V by 2 bases and J by 2 bases, and 10 bases separated the two germline ends. The CDR3 spans 14 residues. CDR1 is MNHEY, CDR2 SMNVEV, per germline (reference sequence). CDR3 DNA sequence: TGTGCCAGCAGTTTACAGGGAACAACCTACGAGCAGTACTTC. Its translation is CASSLQGTTYEQYF.

The chain employs TRBV7-6 and TRBJ2-3; 8 positions match TRBD2. Germline V gene sequence: CDR1 SGHVS, CDR2 FNYEAQ. CDR3 length: 16 residues. With 1 base clipped from V and 3 bases from J, the junction kept 6 bases outside the gene matches. The CDR3 DNA reads TGTGCCAGCAGCTTAGTCCGGGAGGGAGGGACAGATACGCAGTATTTT. Translation: CASSLVREGGTDTQYF.

The V and J genes are TRBV28 and TRBJ1-1, with D maybe TRBD1 (5 bases). CDR1 is MDHEN, CDR2 SYDVKM, per germline. The CDR3 has 13 residues. Trimming removed 7 bases at V and 1 base at J, with 10 bases between. CDR3 loop: CASTVGQNTEAFF. The DNA for the CDR3 is TGTGCCAGCACCGTCGGACAGAACACTGAAGCTTTCTTT.

The chain uses TRBV6-5 and TRBJ2-7, with 9 nucleotides matching TRBD2. V was clipped by 6 bases and J by 0 bases; unmatched bases: 6. The germline V gene has CDR1 MNHEY and CDR2 SVGAGI. The CDR3 is 15 amino acids. CDR3 residues: CASRVSGSSSYEQYF. As DNA, the CDR3 is TGTGCCAGCAGAGTTAGCGGGAGTAGCTCCTACGAGCAGTACTTC.

The J gene is TRBJ2-7, the V gene TRBV7-2; D is ambiguous. Germline assignment: CDR1 SGHTA and CDR2 FQGNSA. The CDR3 spans 15 residues. Trimming took 0 bases from V and 2 from J, leaving 11 bases between them. CDR3 coding DNA: TGTGCCAGCAGCTTAGCGGCCCAGGCTCCCTACGAGCAGTACTTC. This codes for CASSLAAQAPYEQYF.

The gene calls are TRBV14 and TRBJ1-2, with D perhaps TRBD1 (5 bases). Germline-derived CDR1 and CDR2 are SGHDN and FVKESK. The CDR3 loop spans 14 amino acids. Trimming left V 4 bases short and J 2 bases short, with 11 bases between. The CDR3 protein is CASSRGPLNYGYTF. CDR3 DNA sequence: TGTGCCAGCAGCCGGGGACCTTTAAACTATGGCTACACCTTC.

The chain employs TRBV21-1 and TRBJ1-2; the table's D gene call, TRBD1, was not cross checked with the DNA. TRBV21-1 is termed a pseudogene. This CDR3 contains 15 residues. CDR3 protein: CASSKRQGRGRGYTF. The DNA of the CDR3 is TGTGCCAGCAGCAAAAGACAGGGAAGAGGTCGGGGCTACACCTTC.

The rearrangement uses TRBV5-1 and TRBJ2-6, with 7 bases lining up with TRBD2. Trimming took 7 bases from V and 0 from J; bases not matched to a gene: 7. There are 16 residues in the CDR3. CDR1 is SGHRS, CDR2 YFSETQ, per germline. DNA for the CDR3: TGCGCCAGCGCCCCAACGGGGGGCTCTGGGGCCAACGTCCTGACTTTC. The encoded protein is CASAPTGGSGANVLTF.

This clone has a single count. The V call is TRBV19, the J call TRBJ2-5; possibly TRBD1 or TRBD2 for D (5 bases each). The CDR3 length is 18 residues. In germline, CDR1 is LNHDA, CDR2 SQIVND (reference sequence). The ends were cut back, 1 base at V and 1 base at J, with 19 bases in the middle. The CDR3, as DNA: TGTGCCAGTAGTATAGGTCCTTTGGGACCTATTCCCCAAGAGACCCAGTACTTC. Protein product: CASSIGPLGPIPQETQYF.

The gene calls are TRBV4-3 and TRBJ1-4; TRBD1 might be the D (5 bases). This CDR3 comprises 18 residues. CDR1 and CDR2 (germline): LGHNA, YSLEER. Trimming took 0 bases from V and 0 from J, leaving 14 bases between them. Here the CDR3 reads CASSQDGATDATNEKLFF. CDR3 in DNA: TGCGCCAGCAGCCAAGATGGGGCCACAGATGCAACTAATGAAAAACTGTTTTTT.

The rearrangement uses TRBV2 and TRBJ1-5, with D perhaps matching TRBD1 (5 bases). This CDR3 has 13 residues. Germline CDR1 and CDR2: SNHLY and FYNNEI. Trimming stripped 3 bases from V and 7 bases from J, with 10 bases between. Written as DNA, the CDR3 is TGTGCCAGCAGTGACGGCAGGGACCAGCCCCAGCATTTT. Translating gives CASSDGRDQPQHF. The full variable domain, with the rest looked up from reference TRBV2 and TRBJ1-5, is EPEVTQTPSHQVTQMGQEVILRCVPISNHLYFYWYRQILGQKVEFLVSFYNNEISEKSEIFDDQFSVERPDGSNFTLKIRSTKLEDSAMYFCASSDGRDQPQHFGDGTRLSIL.

The chain employs TRBV11-2 and TRBJ1-6, with TRBD1 matching over 8 bases. This CDR3 spans 15 amino acids. In germline, CDR1 is SGHAT, CDR2 FQNNGV. The J segment lost 7 bases and the V segment lost 5 bases, leaving 7 bases of the junction unmatched. The CDR3 loop reads CASSPGTGENSPLHF. DNA of the CDR3: TGTGCCAGCAGCCCTGGGACAGGCGAAAATTCACCCCTCCACTTT.

The chain joins TRBV28 to TRBJ2-3; tentatively, D is TRBD1 (6 bases). CDR1 is MDHEN and CDR2 is SYDVKM in the germline V gene. Trimming stripped 6 bases from V and 2 bases from J, with 12 bases between. The CDR3 extends over 14 amino acids. CDR3 sequence reads: CASSLPGHTDTQYF. The CDR3 bases are TGTGCCAGCAGCCTCCCGGGACACACAGATACGCAGTATTTT.

V and J are TRBV2 and TRBJ2-5, with 9 bases lining up with TRBD1. Unmatched junction bases numbered 8, after V lost 5 bases and J lost 4 bases. The CDR3 covers 15 residues. The V gene's germline CDR1 is SNHLY and CDR2 FYNNEI. The DNA for the CDR3 is TGTGCCAGCAGTTCGGGACAGGGTCGTAGAGAGACCCAGTACTTC. Its protein is CASSSGQGRRETQYF. Complete variable domain (other parts from reference TRBV2 and TRBJ2-5): EPEVTQTPSHQVTQMGQEVILRCVPISNHLYFYWYRQILGQKVEFLVSFYNNEISEKSEIFDDQFSVERPDGSNFTLKIRSTKLEDSAMYFCASSSGQGRRETQYFGPGTRLLVL.

J is TRBJ2-1 and V is TRBV9; 8 bases line up with TRBD2. This CDR3 spans 15 amino acids. CDR1 and CDR2 from the germline V gene are SGDLS and YYNGEE. J gave up 5 bases and V 0 bases, and 4 bases lay outside the gene matches. The chain's CDR3 is CASSVVGRGDNEQFF. The CDR3 DNA is TGTGCCAGCAGCGTAGTCGGGAGGGGAGACAATGAGCAGTTCTTC.

This clone was detected once. The rearrangement uses TRBV14 and TRBJ1-2; perhaps TRBD1 as D (6 bases). Trimming stripped 0 bases from V and 14 bases from J, with 16 bases between. Germline V lookup: CDR1 SGHDN, CDR2 FVKESK. This CDR3 has 13 residues. The CDR3 loop reads CASSQDLRGARTF. Here the CDR3 DNA reads TGTGCCAGCAGCCAAGATTTGAGGGGGGCGAGGACCTTC.

The chain links TRBV12-5 to TRBJ2-7; D is unclear. The CDR3 contains 13 residues. The ends were cut back, 3 bases at V and 1 base at J, with 7 bases in the middle. In germline, CDR1 is LGHNT, CDR2 FRNRAP. The CDR3 DNA reads TGTGCTAGTGGTTTTAGCACATCCTACGAGCAGTACTTC. It specifies CASGFSTSYEQYF.

The chain carries TRBV19 and TRBJ1-1; D is unresolved. Germline CDR1 is LNHDA and CDR2 is SQIVND (reference sequence). V shed 0 bases and J shed 8 bases, with 10 bases lying between them. The CDR3 is 13 amino acids. The CDR3 DNA follows: TGTGCCAGTAGTATAGATGTGGGCAGGGAAGCTTTCTTT. This encodes CASSIDVGREAFF.